These T cell receptor beta chains were read from a single sample in a study of OX40 agonist ivuxolimab in advanced cancers. Sequencing was performed with immunoSEQ multiplex PCR; in TCRdb, only in-frame clones are kept and a portion is missing. The sample contains roughly 150,000 clones, 94% of which appear only once. The sequencing used CD4+ or CD8+ T cells sorted from blood, collected in a trial of the OX40 agonist ivuxolimab. Receptors originate from an adult with an advanced solid tumor such as melanoma, head and neck, liver or kidney cancer. CDR3s include the opening cysteine and the closing phenylalanine or tryptophan. A D gene is named only where the DNA matches it firmly.

CDR3aa: CASSLIGGRTPYEQYF
j_gene: TRBJ2-7
d_gene: .
v_gene: TRBV7-2

CDR3aa: CASRESGTPEQYF
j_gene: TRBJ2-7
d_gene: .
v_gene: TRBV6-1

CDR3aa: CASSLGTSGTHPETQYF
j_gene: TRBJ2-5
d_gene: TRBD2
v_gene: TRBV27

CDR3aa: CARTGGTDTQYF
j_gene: TRBJ2-3
d_gene: TRBD1
v_gene: TRBV30

CDR3aa: CASSPRGGSGNTIYF
j_gene: TRBJ1-3
d_gene: .
v_gene: TRBV9

CDR3aa: CASTVNEKLFF
j_gene: TRBJ1-4
d_gene: .
v_gene: TRBV6-5

CDR3aa: CASSFSSPLHF
j_gene: TRBJ1-6
d_gene: .
v_gene: TRBV2

CDR3aa: CASSAFQQGYTEAFF
j_gene: TRBJ1-1
d_gene: .
v_gene: TRBV9

CDR3aa: CSVQEVTEAFF
j_gene: TRBJ1-1
d_gene: .
v_gene: TRBV29-1

CDR3aa: CASSQGLRGAEQYF
j_gene: TRBJ2-7
d_gene: .
v_gene: TRBV4-1

CDR3aa: CASSLRSQDTEAFF
j_gene: TRBJ1-1
d_gene: .
v_gene: TRBV7-9

CDR3aa: CAIGTALFTEAFF
j_gene: TRBJ1-1
d_gene: TRBD1
v_gene: TRBV5-4

CDR3aa: CAISPERVGEAFF
j_gene: TRBJ1-1
d_gene: .
v_gene: TRBV10-3

CDR3aa: CATSRDRGPNEKLFF
j_gene: TRBJ1-4
d_gene: .
v_gene: TRBV15

CDR3aa: CASSTTGGDGYTF
j_gene: TRBJ1-2
d_gene: TRBD1
v_gene: TRBV19

CDR3aa: CASSLGQGNEKLFF
j_gene: TRBJ1-4
d_gene: TRBD1
v_gene: TRBV7-2